This TCR beta chain originates from a study of blood T cells in healthy people across ages. Findings and limits, study-wide: A strong correlation was found between TCR beta diversity and the percentage of naive T cells. The study could not conclusively compare naive and antigen-experienced cells, given its unsorted PBMCs.

Of note for this clonotype: Its antigen is still unknown.

Germline values: CDR1 SGDLS, CDR2 YYNGEE. V lost 3 bases, J lost 0 bases, and 12 bases lay in between. The CDR3 extends over 15 amino acids. Combining a sample-barcoded 5' primer with a J-beta primer mix, a second PCR ran for about 7 to 11 cycles. TCRdb analysed the 5' RACE reads with MiXCR anew, one entry per CDR3 protein. Among around 990,000 distinct CDR3 sequences, approximately 25% were seen once, and the ten largest hold less than 0.75%. The same specimen was also included in a second study, on T cells of mothers and their children. That source adds: The study obtained over 8.5 million TCR beta CDR3 reads per mother and some 3 million per child.

V and J are TRBV9 and TRBJ1-1; D is unresolved. Material for sequencing was blood. This TCR came from a girl aged 2-15 years in good health. For the CDR3, the DNA is TGTGCCAGCAGCGCCCCTCCGGTGGTGAACACTGAAGCTTTCTTT. Translation: CASSAPPVVNTEAFF.